A selection of T cell receptor beta chains follows, all from one sample in a study of monozygotic twins with inflammatory bowel disease. TCRdb re-called the 5' RACE reads; every CDR3 protein appears as one record, without DNA. The sample data list approximately 200,000 distinct CDR3 sequences. The sequencing sample was made of blood. These TCRs come from a human donor with ulcerative colitis or Crohn's disease, or a healthy co-twin of an affected twin (not recorded which). Both conserved end residues are part of each CDR3. Fields, in order: CDR3 length, J gene, V gene, CDR3 protein.

15 TRBJ2-2 TRBV5-5 CASSLVQGSTGELFF
12 TRBJ2-1 TRBV5-1 CASSYDRGFWFF
19 TRBJ2-3 TRBV5-1 CASSLGIAGGQKRTDTQYF
14 TRBJ2-1 TRBV27 CASSFGQSYNEQFF
15 TRBJ2-1 TRBV30 CAWSVQGVRGNEQFF
17 TRBJ1-5 TRBV28 CASSGPGGHYSNQPQHF
13 TRBJ1-1 TRBV29-1 CSAVSGMGTEAFF
15 TRBJ1-5 TRBV30 CAWSGGSWGNQPQHF
15 TRBJ1-2 TRBV5-1 CASSLGSGQVYGYTF
16 TRBJ2-1 TRBV7-2 CASSLADPPGANEQFF
15 TRBJ1-1 TRBV6-1 CASSAHRGGGTEAFF
14 TRBJ2-7 TRBV7-3 CASSLDGTLYEQYF
13 TRBJ2-1 TRBV25-1 CASRSSGEVEQFF
14 TRBJ1-6 TRBV10-3 CAISETGSNSPLHF
12 TRBJ2-2 TRBV20-1 CSARFQVGELFF
14 TRBJ2-1 TRBV3-1 CASSQDRWPGEQFF
13 TRBJ2-5 TRBV5-1 CASSTSGGETQYF
17 TRBJ2-2 TRBV20-1 CSARGGLAGGSTGELFF
12 TRBJ1-1 TRBV30 CAGGGGSTEAFF
13 TRBJ1-1 TRBV12-3/TRBV12-4 CASRPTGGTEAFF
13 TRBJ1-1 TRBV12-3/TRBV12-4 CASSPSVNTEAFF
16 TRBJ2-6 TRBV7-9 CASSSPEGAGANVLTF
16 TRBJ2-1 TRBV5-1 CASSLAGTSGNPSQFF
16 TRBJ2-1 TRBV5-1 CASSSSSGNSYNEQFF
15 TRBJ2-3 TRBV28 CASSLQGQFTDTQYF
18 TRBJ1-6 TRBV18 CASSPTPPGQGRWSPLHF
16 TRBJ2-1 TRBV5-1 CASSLAGAGGFNEQFF
14 TRBJ2-3 TRBV20-1 CSAQVVKSTDTQYF
14 TRBJ1-6 TRBV20-1 CSASGQTHNSPLHF